The rows below give T cell receptor beta chains drawn from one sample of a study of blood T cell repertoires in COVID-19. Some clones are missing from TCRdb's copy, which holds only in-frame ones; the method was immunoSEQ multiplex PCR. The table lists approximately 210,000 clones, about nine tenths of them singletons. What was sequenced was peripheral blood. All receptors derive from a man in his 70s with acute or convalescent COVID-19. The CDR3 runs from the conserved cysteine through the conserved F or W. The D gene is left open where the match is weak.

V: TRBV10-3; D: TRBD2; J: TRBJ2-7; CDR3: CAISESTSGMGEQYF
V: TRBV6-5; D: TRBD2; J: TRBJ2-1; CDR3: CASSFRLAGRGDEQFF
V: TRBV2; D: TRBD2; J: TRBJ2-1; CDR3: CASSQGLAGAGYNEQFF
V: TRBV5-1; D: TRBD2; J: TRBJ2-7; CDR3: CASSLQSGRGYEQYF
V: TRBV3-1/TRBV3-2; D: TRBD1; J: TRBJ2-7; CDR3: CASSRTAGTDFYEQYF
V: TRBV5-1; D: NA; J: TRBJ2-1; CDR3: CASTPRRSVYNEQFF
V: TRBV5-4; D: NA; J: TRBJ1-1; CDR3: CASSLAGLRGTEAFF
V: TRBV7-6; D: NA; J: TRBJ1-1; CDR3: CASSLRGANTEAFF
V: TRBV5-1; D: TRBD2; J: TRBJ2-7; CDR3: CASSQGLALAYEQYF
V: TRBV14; D: TRBD2; J: TRBJ2-7; CDR3: CASSHSSGYSYEQYF
V: TRBV18; D: NA; J: TRBJ1-3; CDR3: CASSLLQGTPSGNTIYF
V: TRBV7-9; D: NA; J: TRBJ2-1; CDR3: CASSLEGSTYEQFF
V: TRBV29-1; D: TRBD2; J: TRBJ2-7; CDR3: CSVAVAGGPGYEQYF
V: TRBV29-1; D: NA; J: TRBJ1-2; CDR3: CSVDSGYGYTF
V: TRBV6-5; D: TRBD1; J: TRBJ1-2; CDR3: CASSKGQGGYGYTF
V: TRBV5-1; D: TRBD2; J: TRBJ2-5; CDR3: CASSFSLAGGQETQYF
V: TRBV7-9; D: TRBD2; J: TRBJ2-3; CDR3: CASSSSGTDTQYF
V: TRBV5-6; D: TRBD1; J: TRBJ1-1; CDR3: CASSFWTGTIGTEAFF
V: TRBV6-5; D: TRBD1; J: TRBJ1-2; CDR3: CASSQGQATYGYTF
V: TRBV6-9; D: TRBD2; J: TRBJ2-7; CDR3: CASSYSWGGVGGRTLYEQYF
V: TRBV5-1; D: TRBD1; J: TRBJ1-1; CDR3: CASSRQGTHNTEAFF
V: TRBV19; D: NA; J: TRBJ2-1; CDR3: CASSFNNEQFF